The sequence of this T cell receptor (beta chain) was determined in a study of blood T cell repertoires in COVID-19. This CDR3 spans 16 amino acids. Germline values: CDR1 SNHLY, CDR2 FYNNEI. J was trimmed by 4 bases and V by 3 bases; bases with no gene match: 4. Libraries were prepared by immunoSEQ multiplex PCR; TCRdb keeps only in-frame clonotypes and omits some of them. The sample holds around 310,000 clones, 85% to 90% seen once. J is TRBJ2-6 and V is TRBV2; 9 positions match TRBD2. The sample consisted of PBMCs or T cells enriched from blood (not recorded which). The TCR originated in a woman aged 30 to 39 who had recovered from COVID-19. The CDR3 DNA is TGTGCCAGCAGTGACCAGGGACTAGCCGGGGCCAACGTCCTGACTTTC. It translates to CASSDQGLAGANVLTF.